A single sample gave rise to the 24 T cell receptor beta chains below, sequenced in a study of post-analysis software for immune sequencing data (dated by TCRdb to the mid-2010s). The investigation overall reported the following: Patients showed significantly higher frequencies than controls for roughly 5 TRBV segments, among them TRBV5-6, TRBV5-1 and TRBV20-1.

No antigen has been assigned to these receptors. To prepare the library, PCR was applied. Instrument used: Illumina HiSeq 2500. To reduce PCR and sequencing biases, unique molecular identifiers were built into the TCR beta cDNA libraries. TCRdb's own reprocessing of the public reads used fastp at Q25 and MiXCR and kept productive beta chains. Duplicate CDR3 protein sequences are folded into a single record with the most common DNA and genes. Recorded for this sample are approximately 250,000 distinct CDR3 sequences; 36% of them occurred a single time. The top ten clones comprise around 5% of the sample. Sequencing was performed on blood. All receptors come from a girl aged 10 to 17 with multiple sclerosis.

This clonotype was picked up many times. The chain is built from TRBV12-3 or TRBV12-4 and TRBJ1-2; possible D gene TRBD1, 5 bases. With 3 bases removed from V and 2 bases from J, the gap between germline ends came to 7 bases. This CDR3 is 13 amino acids long. CDR3 bases: TGTGCCAGCAGTTTTGAGGGGAACTATGGCTACACCTTC. Residues: CASSFEGNYGYTF.

The chain recombines TRBV4-1 with TRBJ1-4; TRBD1 is a possible D gene (5 bases). Germline V CDR1 and CDR2: MGHRA, YSYEKL. This CDR3 comprises 15 residues. Trimming removed 4 bases at V and 7 bases at J, with 16 bases between. The CDR3 DNA reads as TGCGCCAGCAGCCTCAGTGGGGACGGGGGTGAAAAACTGTTTTTT. Translating it yields CASSLSGDGGEKLFF.

With respect to this clonotype: A much larger clone differs from this one at a single base, so this may be a read error. This chain links TRBV11-1 with TRBJ2-5, with D maybe TRBD2 (6 bases). The length of the CDR3 is 15 residues. Between the trimmed V and J ends, which lost 2 bases and 5 bases, there was a span of 15 bases. The V gene's germline CDR1 is SGHAT and CDR2 FQDESV (reference sequence). CDR3 loop: CASSLPLAKGETQYF. The CDR3 DNA is TGTGCCAGCAGCTTACCCCTAGCGAAGGGCGAGACCCAGTACTTC.

This clonotype was counted ten times or more. The chain employs TRBV5-5 and TRBJ2-2; 7 bases line up with TRBD2. J gave up 4 bases and V 4 bases, and 1 base lay outside the gene matches. The CDR3 contains 13 residues. Germline CDR1 and CDR2: SGHKS and YYEKEE (reference sequence). This chain's CDR3 is CASSGGVTGELFF. CDR3 DNA sequence: TGTGCCAGCAGCGGGGGGGTCACCGGGGAGCTGTTTTTT.

The genes are TRBV28 and TRBJ2-7; 10 nucleotides agree with TRBD1. CDR1 MDHEN and CDR2 SYDVKM come from the germline V gene. The J segment lost 4 bases and the V segment lost 6 bases, leaving 9 bases of the junction unmatched. This CDR3 has 15 residues. The CDR3 DNA sequence: TGTGCCAGCAGACTCTGGGGGACAGGGGTGTACGAGCAGTACTTC. Protein: CASRLWGTGVYEQYF.

This clonotype has a count of ten or more. The genes are TRBV12-3 or TRBV12-4 and TRBJ1-2, with no clear D. The CDR3 length is 12 residues. The V and J ends lost 6 bases and 6 bases respectively, with 11 bases between them. The CDR3 is CASSTRRHGYTF. The CDR3 nucleotides are TGTGCCAGCAGCACACGGCGACATGGCTACACCTTC.

This clonotype was counted many times. The J gene is TRBJ2-3, the V gene TRBV3-1; 11 positions agree with TRBD1. V gave up 4 bases and J gave up 2 bases; unmatched junction bases: 5. This CDR3 spans 16 amino acids. CDR1 is LGHDT and CDR2 is YNNKEL in the germline V gene (reference sequence). CDR3 bases: TGTGCCAGCAGCCCCTCGGGACAGGGGGTCACAGATACGCAGTATTTT. Amino acids: CASSPSGQGVTDTQYF.

This clonotype was counted between two and nine times. The V and J genes are TRBV20-1 and TRBJ2-4, with D perhaps matching TRBD2 (6 bases). This CDR3 is 16 amino acids long. Germline V lookup: CDR1 DFQATT, CDR2 SNEGSKA (reference sequence). The V and J ends lost 0 bases and 1 base respectively, with 13 bases between them. CDR3 in amino acids: CSARDMSRGAKNIQYF. DNA of the CDR3: TGCAGTGCTAGAGATATGTCTCGGGGGGCCAAAAACATTCAGTACTTC.

The table lists this clonotype with many counts. The chain has TRBV12-3 or TRBV12-4 and TRBJ2-5, with 7 bases fitting TRBD2. Trimming took 4 bases from V and 6 from J; bases not matched to a gene: 8. This CDR3 spans 14 amino acids. CDR3 loop: CASSSTGAGKTQYF. DNA of the CDR3: TGTGCCAGCAGTTCCACGGGAGCGGGGAAGACCCAGTACTTC.

This chain connects TRBV5-1 to TRBJ2-2, with 8 bases that match TRBD2. This CDR3 is built from 19 residues. Germline assignment: CDR1 SGHRS and CDR2 YFSETQ. Unmatched junction bases numbered 12, after V lost 2 bases and J lost 0 bases. CDR3 region: CASSFLTGGPEPNTGELFF. In DNA form, the CDR3 reads TGCGCCAGCAGCTTTCTAACGGGGGGGCCGGAACCGAACACCGGGGAGCTGTTTTTT.

This rearrangement joins TRBV4-2 to TRBJ2-6, with D possibly TRBD2 on 6 matching bases. The CDR3 length is 18 residues. Germline V gives CDR1 LGHNA, CDR2 YNFKEQ. The V end lost 1 base, the J end lost 0 bases, and 13 bases lay between the germline ends. The CDR3 nucleotides read TGTGCCAGCAGCCAAGCGGGGGAAGGTCTCTCTGGGGCCAACGTCCTGACTTTC. Protein: CASSQAGEGLSGANVLTF.

The genes are TRBV28 and TRBJ1-2; 11 positions agree with TRBD1. The V gene end was trimmed by 7 bases and the J gene end by 3 bases; junction bases not matched to a gene: 10. This CDR3 comprises 16 residues. Germline assignment: CDR1 MDHEN and CDR2 SYDVKM. This CDR3 is CASNYPGQGGYYGYTF. The CDR3 DNA reads TGTGCCAGCAATTACCCGGGACAGGGGGGTTACTATGGCTACACCTTC.

Many counts were recorded for this clonotype. This rearrangement joins TRBV5-1 to TRBJ1-2; tentatively, D is TRBD1 (6 bases). The ends were cut back, 10 bases at V and 1 base at J, with 11 bases in the middle. CDR1 and CDR2 (germline): SGHRS, YFSETQ. The CDR3 length is 12 residues. The CDR3 bases are TGCGCCGGATCGGACAGTAACTATGGCTACACCTTC. Amino acid sequence: CAGSDSNYGYTF.

This clonotype was counted many times. This chain uses TRBV12-3 or TRBV12-4 with TRBJ2-4; the D gene is possibly TRBD1 (6 bases). The CDR3 contains 15 residues. Trimming left V 6 bases short and J 1 base short, with 13 bases between. Here the CDR3 reads CASSLRGRAKNIQYF. The DNA of the CDR3 is TGTGCCAGCAGCCTCAGGGGTAGGGCCAAAAACATTCAGTACTTC.

This clonotype appeared a few times. A read error may explain this, as a much larger clone is one base away. The rearrangement joins TRBV9 to TRBJ2-1; D is perhaps TRBD1 (6 bases). The J call is in doubt because the DNA end fits TRBJ2-7 better. In germline, CDR1 is SGDLS, CDR2 YYNGEE. This CDR3 has 15 residues. The CDR3 here is CASSGQASSYNEQYF. The DNA of the CDR3 is TGTGCCAGCAGCGGACAGGCTAGCTCCTACAATGAGCAGTACTTC.

The chain couples TRBV5-1 to TRBJ1-2; 9 bases map to TRBD1. Trimming took 2 bases from V and 4 from J; bases not matched to a gene: 3. Germline loops: CDR1 SGHRS, CDR2 YFSETQ. The CDR3 extends over 14 amino acids. Here the CDR3 reads CASSLPGQGYGYTF. The CDR3 region has the DNA TGCGCCAGCAGCTTACCGGGACAGGGCTATGGCTACACCTTC.

Worth noting for this clonotype: One junction end disagrees with the germline gene, perhaps due to a read error. The chain joins TRBV15 to TRBJ2-7; D is unclear. CDR1 and CDR2 (germline): LNHNV, YYDKDF (reference sequence). The CDR3 runs 14 residues. CDR3 sequence: CVTSREQTRYEQYF. The CDR3 bases are TGTGTCACCAGCAGAGAACAAACCAGATACGAGCAGTACTTC.

In this sample, this clonotype turned up many times. The rearrangement uses TRBV6-5 and TRBJ2-3; no reliable D call. There are 15 residues in the CDR3. The V and J ends lost 7 bases and 3 bases respectively, with 17 bases between them. Germline-derived CDR1 and CDR2 are MNHEY and SVGAGI. In DNA, the CDR3 is TGTGCCAGCAAACGCCTACAACACGGAACAGATACGCAGTATTTT. Translated: CASKRLQHGTDTQYF.

The chain uses TRBV10-1 and TRBJ2-7; the D is unclear. V was pared by 0 bases and J by 3 bases, with 6 bases between. Germline CDR1 is WNHNN and CDR2 is SYGVQD (reference sequence). The CDR3 length is 13 residues. This chain's CDR3 is CASSESWDYEQYF. Here the CDR3 DNA reads TGCGCCAGCAGTGAGTCGTGGGACTACGAGCAGTACTTC.

Details on this clonotype: With a much larger clone just one base away, this may be a read error. This chain joins TRBV28 and TRBJ2-1; D not resolved. Germline V gene data show CDR1 as MDHEN and CDR2 as SYDVKM. The CDR3 totals 11 residues. The CDR3 nucleotides are TGTGCCAGCACCGTAGACAATGAGCTGTTCTTC. This translates into CASTVDNELFF.

This clonotype was detected many times. The chain employs TRBV12-3 or TRBV12-4 and TRBJ1-4; D is unresolved. The CDR3 is 14 residues long. The V gene lost 6 bases and the J gene lost 2 bases, with 10 bases spanning the gap. For the CDR3, the DNA is TGTGCCAGCAGCCTCACAGTTACTAATGAAAAACTGTTTTTT. Its translation is CASSLTVTNEKLFF.

Ten or more counts support this clonotype. This sequence joins TRBV7-9 and TRBJ2-3, with D perhaps TRBD1 (5 bases). Germline V lookup: CDR1 SEHNR, CDR2 FQNEAQ (reference sequence). The ends were cut back, 11 bases at V and 4 bases at J, with 13 bases in the middle. The CDR3 has 12 amino acids. The CDR3 here is CASRGPSDTQYF. The DNA of the CDR3 is TGTGCCTCAAGGGGCCCTTCAGATACGCAGTATTTT.

The chain is built from TRBV2 and TRBJ2-1; a weak D match, TRBD1 (5 bases). This CDR3 is built from 15 residues. The germline V gene encodes CDR1 SNHLY and CDR2 FYNNEI. V dropped 3 bases and J dropped 0 bases, with 9 bases sitting between them. Here the CDR3 reads CASSDLGDSYNEQFF. In DNA, the CDR3 is TGTGCCAGCAGTGACCTAGGGGACTCCTACAATGAGCAGTTCTTC.

V is TRBV20-1 and J is TRBJ1-3; D possibly corresponds to TRBD1 (5 bases). V was cut by 3 bases and J by 8 bases, with 8 bases left in between. CDR3 length: 11 amino acids. Germline loops: CDR1 DFQATT, CDR2 SNEGSKA (reference sequence). For the CDR3, the DNA is TGCAGTGCTAGTATGGGGGACACCATATATTTT. Protein sequence: CSASMGDTIYF.